The next 13 T cell receptor beta chains were all read from a single sample in a study of T-cell reconstitution after alpha-beta-depleted transplantation in children. Study conclusions and caveats: Counts and diversity of T cells one year after transplant came mostly from newly produced T cells.

Unique molecular identifiers were incorporated into the prepared TCRbeta library. TCRdb independently ran MiXCR on the PCR reads; one entry per CDR3 protein. Altogether about 300,000 distinct CDR3 sequences are present, almost 8% being singletons, with the ten largest covering approximately 9.6%. These TCRs' antigens remain unknown. The sequencing here drew on peripheral blood, taken 360 days after TCRalphabeta/CD19-depleted stem cell transplant. These receptors all stem from a female patient between 2 and 15 years old who had a stem cell transplant for Fanconi anemia, so the T cells may come from the graft donor.

The CDR3 DNA reads as TGTGCCAGCAGTTTGTTTCCCCGGGAGCGACCCCAAGAGCAGTACTTC. As protein: CASSLFPRERPQEQYF. The V gene is TRBV12-3 or TRBV12-4, the J gene TRBJ2-7; D is possibly TRBD2 (6 bases). The V gene lost 3 bases and the J gene lost 7 bases, with 22 bases spanning the gap. The CDR3 runs 16 residues.

The chain links TRBV6-2 or TRBV6-3 to TRBJ2-1; 11 positions agree with TRBD2. J gave up 5 bases and V 4 bases, and 10 bases lay outside the gene matches. The CDR3 runs to 17 residues. Germline lookup yields CDR1 MNHEY and CDR2 SVGEGT. The CDR3 nucleotides read TGTGCCAGCAGTTGGGGACTAGCGGTGGGGTATGACAATGAGCAGTTCTTC. Protein: CASSWGLAVGYDNEQFF.

This clonotype was counted ten times or more. In nucleotides, the CDR3 is TGTGCCAGCAGTTCCGCTCCGTCAGGAGAGACCCAGTACTTC. This translates into CASSSAPSGETQYF. This chain connects TRBV7-2 to TRBJ2-5; no clear D gene. The length of the CDR3 is 14 residues. Looked up from germline, CDR1 is SGHTA and CDR2 is FQGNSA. V was cut by 6 bases and J by 4 bases, with 15 bases left in between. The full variable domain, rest sourced from reference TRBV7-2 and TRBJ2-5, is GAGVSQSPSNKVTEKGKDVELRCDPISGHTALYWYRQSLGQGLEFLIYFQGNSAPDKSGLPSDRFSAERTGGSVSTLTIQRTQQEDSAVYLCASSSAPSGETQYFGPGTRLLVL.

This clonotype was observed a few times. This chain joins TRBV12-3 or TRBV12-4 and TRBJ2-4; the D is unclear. V was trimmed by 3 bases and J by 10 bases, leaving 7 bases between them. This CDR3 comprises 11 residues. The CDR3 DNA reads TGTGCCAGCAGTTTGCTGGGAATTCAGTACTTC. It is translated as CASSLLGIQYF.

This clonotype was seen at least ten times. J is TRBJ1-1 and V is TRBV4-3, with no clear D. Trimming pared 3 bases from V and 1 base from J, leaving 12 bases between. Per germline, CDR1 LGHNA and CDR2 YSLEER. There are 15 residues in the CDR3. In DNA form, the CDR3 reads TGCGCCAGCAGCCACCTATTGAGGAAGAACACTGAAGCTTTCTTT. It yields the protein CASSHLLRKNTEAFF.

As concerns this clonotype: No conserved phenylalanine or tryptophan ends this CDR3, so it is likely a read error. This chain uses TRBV18 with TRBJ1-1, with D hard to call. CDR3 size: 13 residues. Trimming took 2 bases from V and 7 from J, leaving 11 bases between them. Per germline, CDR1 KGHSH and CDR2 LQKENI. The CDR3 is CASSPASNHEAFS. In DNA, the CDR3 is TGTGCCAGCTCACCAGCATCTAATCATGAAGCTTTCTCT.

This clonotype was seen ten or more times. The genes are TRBV29-1 and TRBJ2-3; D is tentatively TRBD1 or TRBD2 (6 bases each). V lost 3 bases and J lost 0, with 16 bases in between. This CDR3 is built from 16 residues. Looked up from germline, CDR1 is SQVTM and CDR2 is ANQGSEA. The CDR3 is CSVDGGGPPSTDTQYF. CDR3 nucleotides: TGCAGCGTTGATGGTGGGGGGCCGCCCAGCACAGATACGCAGTATTTT.

The CDR3: CASSYLPPGQGRNTEAFF. The CDR3 DNA sequence: TGTGCCAGCAGTTACCTTCCGCCCGGACAGGGCAGAAACACTGAAGCTTTCTTT. The chain combines TRBV6-5 with TRBJ1-1; 8 bases are a match to TRBD1. Losses at the gene ends were 2 bases for V and 2 bases for J; bases not matched to a gene: 13. CDR3 size: 18 residues. The germline V gene encodes CDR1 MNHEY and CDR2 SVGAGI.

This clonotype appeared many times. The rearrangement joins TRBV29-1 to TRBJ2-1; 7 bases fit TRBD1. The germline gives CDR1 SQVTM, CDR2 ANQGSEA. The CDR3 has 13 residues. Trimming removed 5 bases from V and 7 bases from J; junction bases left unmatched: 8. The CDR3 region is CSVSRPGGNEQFF. CDR3 coding DNA: TGCAGCGTTAGTCGGCCAGGGGGTAATGAGCAGTTCTTC.

The CDR3 region is CASSPGGDGDEQYV. The DNA of the CDR3 is TGTGCCAGCTCACCAGGAGGGGATGGGGACGAGCAGTACGTC. The chain employs TRBV18 and TRBJ2-7; TRBD2 is a possible D gene (6 bases). The CDR3 is made up of 14 amino acids. The germline CDR1 and CDR2 sequences are KGHSH and LQKENI. V lost 2 bases and J lost 5, with 13 bases in between.

There are many counts of this clonotype. The CDR3 region has the DNA TGCGCCAGCAGATCGGCAGAGGATCAGCCCCAGCATTTT. Protein: CASRSAEDQPQHF. This chain joins TRBV5-1 and TRBJ1-5; D gene unclear. CDR1 is SGHRS, CDR2 YFSETQ, per germline. The CDR3 runs 13 residues. The V and J ends lost 5 bases and 5 bases respectively, with 11 bases between them.

The chain is built from TRBV6-5 and TRBJ2-1, with 9 positions matching TRBD1. The germline CDR1 and CDR2 sequences are MNHEY and SVGAGI. The V gene end was trimmed by 2 bases and the J gene end by 8 bases; junction bases not matched to a gene: 7. This CDR3 is 15 amino acids long. The CDR3 DNA sequence: TGTGCCAGCAGTTACCGGGACAGGGATGATTATGAGCAGTTCTTC. Its translation: CASSYRDRDDYEQFF.

This clonotype was observed many times. V usage is TRBV20-1 and J usage is TRBJ2-2; no clear D gene. The CDR3 is made up of 14 amino acids. Trimming removed 4 bases at V and 6 bases at J, with 15 bases between. Germline values: CDR1 DFQATT, CDR2 SNEGSKA (reference sequence). The CDR3 nucleotides are TGCAGTGCTATAGACCCGGCCCACCCCGGGGAGCTGTTTTTT. It is translated as CSAIDPAHPGELFF.